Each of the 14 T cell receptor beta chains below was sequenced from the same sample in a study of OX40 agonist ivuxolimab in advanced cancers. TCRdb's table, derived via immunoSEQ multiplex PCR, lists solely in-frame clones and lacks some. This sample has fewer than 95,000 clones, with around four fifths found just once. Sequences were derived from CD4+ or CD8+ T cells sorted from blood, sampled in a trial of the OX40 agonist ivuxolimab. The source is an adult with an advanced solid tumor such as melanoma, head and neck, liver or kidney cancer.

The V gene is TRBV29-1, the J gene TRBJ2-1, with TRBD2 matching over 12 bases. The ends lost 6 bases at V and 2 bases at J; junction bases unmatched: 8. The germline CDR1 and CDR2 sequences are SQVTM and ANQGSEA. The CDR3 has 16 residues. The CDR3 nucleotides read TGCAGCGTCCTAGGACTAGCGGGGTTAACCTACAATGAGCAGTTCTTC. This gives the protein CSVLGLAGLTYNEQFF.

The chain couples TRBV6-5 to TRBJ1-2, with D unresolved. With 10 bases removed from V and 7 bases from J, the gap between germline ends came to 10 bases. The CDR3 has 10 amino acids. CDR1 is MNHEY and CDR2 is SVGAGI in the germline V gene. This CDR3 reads CATREGGYTF. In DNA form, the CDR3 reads TGTGCCACCCGAGAGGGTGGCTACACCTTC.

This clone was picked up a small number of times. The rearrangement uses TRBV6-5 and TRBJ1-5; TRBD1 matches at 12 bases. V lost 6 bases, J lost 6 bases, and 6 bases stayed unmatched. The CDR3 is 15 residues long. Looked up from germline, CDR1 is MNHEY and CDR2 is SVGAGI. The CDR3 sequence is CASSSGTGGTQPQHF. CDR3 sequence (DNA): TGTGCCAGCAGCTCCGGGACAGGGGGCACTCAGCCCCAGCATTTT.

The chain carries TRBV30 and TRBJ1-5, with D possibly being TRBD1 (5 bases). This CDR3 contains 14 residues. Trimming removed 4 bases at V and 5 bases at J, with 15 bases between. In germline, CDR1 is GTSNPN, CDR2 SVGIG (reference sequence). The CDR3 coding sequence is TGTGCCTGGACCCGGGACCGCTCACATCAGCCCCAGCATTTT. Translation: CAWTRDRSHQPQHF.

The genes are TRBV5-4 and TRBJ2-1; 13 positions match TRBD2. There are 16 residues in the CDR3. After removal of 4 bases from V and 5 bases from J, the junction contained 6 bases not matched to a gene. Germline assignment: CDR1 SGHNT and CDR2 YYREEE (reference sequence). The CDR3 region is CASSSGLAGVNNEQFF. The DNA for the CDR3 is TGTGCCAGCAGCAGTGGACTAGCGGGAGTAAACAATGAGCAGTTCTTC.

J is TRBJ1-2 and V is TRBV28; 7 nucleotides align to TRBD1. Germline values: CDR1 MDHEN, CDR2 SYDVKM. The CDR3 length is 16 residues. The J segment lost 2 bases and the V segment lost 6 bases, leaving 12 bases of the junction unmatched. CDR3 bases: TGTGCCAGCAGCCGAGCCCCCAGGGGGATAAACTATGGCTACACCTTC. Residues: CASSRAPRGINYGYTF.

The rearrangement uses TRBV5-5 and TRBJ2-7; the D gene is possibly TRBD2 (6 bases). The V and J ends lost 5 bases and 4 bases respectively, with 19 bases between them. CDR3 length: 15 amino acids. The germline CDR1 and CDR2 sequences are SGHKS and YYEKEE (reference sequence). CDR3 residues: CASSHSGGTPYEQYV. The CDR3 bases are TGTGCCAGCAGTCACTCTGGGGGGACTCCATACGAGCAGTACGTC.

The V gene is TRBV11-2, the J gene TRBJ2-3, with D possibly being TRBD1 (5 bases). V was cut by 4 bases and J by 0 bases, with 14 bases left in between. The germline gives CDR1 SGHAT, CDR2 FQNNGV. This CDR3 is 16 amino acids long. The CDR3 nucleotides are TGTGCCAGCAGCTCTCTGACCCCAGGGAGCACAGATACGCAGTATTTT. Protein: CASSSLTPGSTDTQYF.

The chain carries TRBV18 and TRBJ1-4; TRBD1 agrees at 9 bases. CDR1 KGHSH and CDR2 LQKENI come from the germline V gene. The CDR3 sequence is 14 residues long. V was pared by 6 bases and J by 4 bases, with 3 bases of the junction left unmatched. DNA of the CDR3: TGTGCCAGCTCTGCGGGACAGGGTAATGAAAAACTGTTTTTT. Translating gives CASSAGQGNEKLFF.

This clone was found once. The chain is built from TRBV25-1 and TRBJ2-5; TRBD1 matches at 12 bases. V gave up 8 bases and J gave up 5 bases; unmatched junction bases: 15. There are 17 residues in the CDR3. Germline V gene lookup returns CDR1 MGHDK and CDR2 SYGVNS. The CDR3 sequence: CASYSSGGQGAGETQYF. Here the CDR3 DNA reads TGTGCCAGCTATTCCTCCGGGGGACAGGGGGCAGGGGAGACCCAGTACTTC.

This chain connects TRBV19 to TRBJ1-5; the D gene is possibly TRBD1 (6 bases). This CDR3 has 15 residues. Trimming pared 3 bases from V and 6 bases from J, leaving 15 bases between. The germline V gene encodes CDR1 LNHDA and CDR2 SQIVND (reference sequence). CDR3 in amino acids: CASSIIGGAGQPQHF. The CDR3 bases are TGTGCCAGTAGTATTATTGGGGGCGCGGGTCAGCCCCAGCATTTT.

The CDR3 sequence: CASSFSGTKETQYF. DNA of the CDR3: TGTGCCAGCAGTTTCTCGGGGACAAAAGAGACCCAGTACTTC. J is TRBJ2-5 and V is TRBV6-5; possibly TRBD1 for D (6 bases). There are 14 residues in the CDR3. CDR1 and CDR2 (germline): MNHEY, SVGAGI. Trimming shortened V by 4 bases and J by 3 bases, and 12 bases separated the two germline ends.

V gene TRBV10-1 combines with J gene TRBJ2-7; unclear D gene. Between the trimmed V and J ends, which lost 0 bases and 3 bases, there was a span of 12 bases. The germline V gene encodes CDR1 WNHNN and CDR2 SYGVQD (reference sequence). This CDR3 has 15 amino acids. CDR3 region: CASSESTDGHYEQYV. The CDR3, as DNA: TGCGCCAGCAGTGAGTCGACGGACGGTCACTACGAGCAGTACGTC.

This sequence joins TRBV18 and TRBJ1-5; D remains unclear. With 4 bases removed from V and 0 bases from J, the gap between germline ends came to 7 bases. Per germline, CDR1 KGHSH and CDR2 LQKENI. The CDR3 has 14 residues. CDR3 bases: TGTGCCAGCTCACTTAGGGATAGCAATCAGCCCCAGCATTTT. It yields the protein CASSLRDSNQPQHF.